The 3 T cell receptor beta chains in this list originate from one sample, sequenced in a study of CD8 T cells in Susac syndrome. cDNA came from 0.5 to 1 ug RNA primed by random hexamers. TCRdb used MiXCR to reprocess the immunoSEQ multiplex PCR reads, holding one entry per CDR3 protein. Of 65,000 to 90,000 distinct CDR3 sequences listed, about 94% are singletons. The material sequenced was CD8+ T cells from PBMCs. The source is a human donor with multiple sclerosis.

The rearrangement joins TRBV11-2 to TRBJ2-7; 12 bases are a match to TRBD2. Trimming cost V 8 bases and J 3 bases; bases outside gene matches: 8. The CDR3 contains 15 residues. The germline V gene has CDR1 SGHAT and CDR2 FQNNGV. This chain's CDR3 is CASGAGTSGFYEQYF. CDR3 bases: TGTGCCAGCGGCGCCGGGACTAGCGGGTTCTACGAGCAGTACTTC. The full variable domain, rest sourced from reference TRBV11-2 and TRBJ2-7, is EAGVAQSPRYKIIEKRQSVAFWCNPISGHATLYWYQQILGQGPKLLIQFQNNGVVDDSQLPKDRFSAERLKGVDSTLKIQPAKLEDSAVYLCASGAGTSGFYEQYFGPGTRLTVT.

V gene TRBV5-1 combines with J gene TRBJ2-7, with 8 bases matching TRBD2. Per the germline V gene, CDR1 is SGHRS and CDR2 is YFSETQ. The CDR3 runs to 15 residues. V lost 0 bases, J lost 3 bases, and 5 bases stayed unmatched. Written as DNA, the CDR3 is TGCGCCAGCAGCTTGGCCGGAGCGGGGGACTACGAGCAGTACTTC. Translation gives CASSLAGAGDYEQYF. Supplemented by reference TRBV5-1 and TRBJ2-7, the full variable domain reads KAGVTQTPRYLIKTRGQQVTLSCSPISGHRSVSWYQQTPGQGLQFLFEYFSETQRNKGNFPGRFSGRQFSNSRSEMNVSTLELGDSALYLCASSLAGAGDYEQYFGPGTRLTVT.

The chain links TRBV12-3 or TRBV12-4 to TRBJ2-2; possible D gene TRBD1, 5 bases. The CDR3 has 16 amino acids. V lost 3 bases to trimming and J lost 7 bases, with 18 bases between them. CDR3 region: CASSLLGPGGDGELFF. DNA of the CDR3: TGTGCCAGCAGTTTGCTGGGGCCGGGTGGGGACGGGGAGCTGTTTTTT.